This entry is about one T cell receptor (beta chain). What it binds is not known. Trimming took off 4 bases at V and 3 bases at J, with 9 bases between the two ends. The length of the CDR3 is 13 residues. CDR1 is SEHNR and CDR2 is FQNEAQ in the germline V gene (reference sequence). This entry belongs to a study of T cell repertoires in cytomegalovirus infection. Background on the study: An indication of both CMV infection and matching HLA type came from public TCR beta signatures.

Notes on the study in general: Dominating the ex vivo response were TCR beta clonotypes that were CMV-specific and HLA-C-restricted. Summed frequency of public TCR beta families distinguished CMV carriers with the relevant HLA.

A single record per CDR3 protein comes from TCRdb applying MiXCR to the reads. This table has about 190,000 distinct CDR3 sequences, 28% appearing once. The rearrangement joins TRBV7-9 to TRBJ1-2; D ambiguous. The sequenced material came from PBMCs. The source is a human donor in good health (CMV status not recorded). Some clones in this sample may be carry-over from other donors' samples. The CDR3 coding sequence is TGTGCCAGCAGCTCTCTGATCGACTATGGCTACACCTTC. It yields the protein CASSSLIDYGYTF.